These 14 T cell receptor beta chains share one sample of origin, sequenced in a study of T cells in Graves' hyperthyroidism and ophthalmopathy. What was amplified from RNA transcripts were TCR beta CDR3 regions. The HTBI primer set was used in a first-round RT-PCR of the TCR CDR3. TCRdb itself ran the multiplex PCR reads through MiXCR, one entry per CDR3 protein. The sample contains about 400,000 distinct CDR3 sequences, about a sixth of which appear only once. The source material was blood. All receptors come from a woman aged 18-29 years with Graves' hyperthyroidism.

Ten or more counts support this clonotype. This chain connects TRBV12-3 or TRBV12-4 to TRBJ1-3; D is uncertain. V was pared by 6 bases and J by 7 bases, with 7 bases between. The CDR3 runs to 11 residues. Here the CDR3 reads CASSPGNTIYF. CDR3 nucleotides: TGTGCCAGCAGCCCCGGGAACACCATATATTTT.

This clonotype has just a few counts. This CDR3 is CSARAPGTLNTGELFF. CDR3 nucleotide sequence: TGCAGTGCTAGAGCCCCCGGGACACTCAACACCGGGGAGCTGTTTTTT. The rearrangement links TRBV20-1 to TRBJ2-2; D might be TRBD1 (6 bases). From germline, CDR1 is DFQATT and CDR2 SNEGSKA (reference sequence). V lost 1 base to trimming and J lost 2 bases, with 14 bases between them. This CDR3 region has 16 residues.

The chain combines TRBV7-9 with TRBJ1-2, with no clear D. This CDR3 has 15 residues. V was trimmed by 0 bases and J by 1 base, leaving 9 bases between them. Germline V gene data show CDR1 as SEHNR and CDR2 as FQNEAQ (reference sequence). CDR3 region: CASSLAFGNNYGYTF. The CDR3 DNA follows: TGTGCCAGCAGCTTAGCATTCGGTAATAACTATGGCTACACCTTC.

The chain couples TRBV6-6 to TRBJ1-1, with TRBD1 as a possible D gene (5 bases). Trimming took off 0 bases at V and 0 bases at J, with 14 bases between the two ends. The CDR3 sequence is 17 residues long. CDR1 and CDR2 (germline): MNHNY, SVGAGI (reference sequence). In DNA, the CDR3 is TGTGCCAGCAGTTACTCGGGGGGAAAAGCCTTGAACACTGAAGCTTTCTTT. Translated: CASSYSGGKALNTEAFF.

The chain links TRBV6-2 or TRBV6-3 to TRBJ2-2; D call uncertain. CDR3 length: 13 amino acids. The ends were cut back, 6 bases at V and 5 bases at J, with 10 bases in the middle. Looked up from germline, CDR1 is MNHEY and CDR2 is SVGEGT. CDR3 sequence reads: CASRVRKTGELFF. As DNA, the CDR3 is TGTGCCAGCAGAGTCAGAAAGACCGGGGAGCTGTTTTTT.

This clonotype was picked up a small number of times. The CDR3 is CASSPHDDYGYTF. CDR3 nucleotides: TGTGCCAGCAGCCCCCATGACGACTATGGCTACACCTTC. V is TRBV9 and J is TRBJ1-2; D not resolved. The CDR3 covers 13 residues. Germline CDR1 SGDLS, CDR2 YYNGEE. V was clipped by 4 bases and J by 3 bases, with 10 bases between them. The full variable domain, completed using reference TRBV9 and TRBJ1-2, is DSGVTQTPKHLITATGQRVTLRCSPRSGDLSVYWYQQSLDQGLQFLIQYYNGEERAKGNILERFSAQQFPDLHSELNLSSLELGDSALYFCASSPHDDYGYTFGSGTRLTVV.

In its sample, this clonotype was seen many times. The J gene is TRBJ1-6, the V gene TRBV20-1, with D perhaps matching TRBD1 (6 bases). The V and J ends lost 0 bases and 7 bases respectively, with 13 bases between them. The CDR3 has 15 amino acids. Looked up from germline, CDR1 is DFQATT and CDR2 is SNEGSKA (reference sequence). DNA of the CDR3: TGCAGTGCTAGAGAGGTGACAGGCGAAAATTCACCCCTCCACTTT. Amino acid sequence: CSAREVTGENSPLHF.

In its sample, this clonotype was seen many times. This sequence joins TRBV6-9 and TRBJ1-2; D is unclear. Germline CDR1 is MNHGY and CDR2 is SVAAGI. The CDR3 covers 13 residues. Trimming took off 0 bases at V and 4 bases at J, with 6 bases between the two ends. The DNA for the CDR3 is TGTGCCAGCAGTTATTCGACTGGCTATGGCTACACCTTC. Translated: CASSYSTGYGYTF.

This clonotype was found many times. V is TRBV3-1 and J is TRBJ2-2; D is uncertain. Trimming took off 0 bases at V and 1 base at J, with 9 bases between the two ends. Germline V gives CDR1 LGHDT, CDR2 YNNKEL (reference sequence). CDR3 size: 16 residues. The CDR3 here is CASSQDMARNTGELFF. The DNA for the CDR3 is TGTGCCAGCAGCCAAGATATGGCTAGGAACACCGGGGAGCTGTTTTTT.

The gene calls are TRBV2 and TRBJ2-2; 9 bases agree with TRBD2. This CDR3 has 16 residues. V trimming: 3 bases; J trimming: 2 bases; junction bases outside the gene matches: 4. The germline CDR1 and CDR2 sequences are SNHLY and FYNNEI. For the CDR3, the DNA is TGTGCCAGCAGTGAGAGTCTAGCGGGAAACACCGGGGAGCTGTTTTTT. Its translation: CASSESLAGNTGELFF.

The table lists this clonotype with many counts. This chain joins TRBV29-1 and TRBJ2-3, with 7 bases identical to TRBD1. V trimming: 1 base; J trimming: 4 bases; junction bases outside the gene matches: 8. This CDR3 spans 15 amino acids. The germline V gene encodes CDR1 SQVTM and CDR2 ANQGSEA. CDR3 region: CSVEGTDRVADTQYF. The CDR3 nucleotides are TGCAGCGTTGAAGGAACAGACAGGGTGGCAGATACGCAGTATTTT.

The chain carries TRBV9 and TRBJ2-1, with 13 bases that match TRBD2. V trimming: 0 bases; J trimming: 7 bases; junction bases outside the gene matches: 7. The germline CDR1 and CDR2 sequences are SGDLS and YYNGEE. The CDR3 loop spans 17 amino acids. The CDR3 region is CASSVALAGGPYNEQFF. Written as DNA, the CDR3 is TGTGCCAGCAGCGTAGCACTAGCGGGAGGGCCGTATAATGAGCAGTTCTTC.

This clonotype has just a few counts. V usage is TRBV6-5 and J usage is TRBJ2-2, with D perhaps TRBD1 (7 bases). Germline V lookup: CDR1 MNHEY, CDR2 SVGAGI. The V end lost 0 bases, the J end lost 1 base, and 12 bases lay between the germline ends. The CDR3 is made up of 17 amino acids. This CDR3 reads CASSYSAGQWNTGELFF. CDR3 in DNA: TGTGCCAGCAGTTACTCGGCGGGACAGTGGAACACCGGGGAGCTGTTTTTT.

This clonotype was counted at least ten times. The chain links TRBV5-1 to TRBJ1-1; D is uncertain. V lost 4 bases and J 4 bases, leaving 17 bases between the germline ends. The CDR3 contains 15 residues. CDR1 and CDR2 from the germline V gene are SGHRS and YFSETQ. The CDR3 region has the DNA TGCGCCAGCAGCCCGGGTGAGGTGGGCATCACTGAAGCTTTCTTT. Its translation: CASSPGEVGITEAFF.